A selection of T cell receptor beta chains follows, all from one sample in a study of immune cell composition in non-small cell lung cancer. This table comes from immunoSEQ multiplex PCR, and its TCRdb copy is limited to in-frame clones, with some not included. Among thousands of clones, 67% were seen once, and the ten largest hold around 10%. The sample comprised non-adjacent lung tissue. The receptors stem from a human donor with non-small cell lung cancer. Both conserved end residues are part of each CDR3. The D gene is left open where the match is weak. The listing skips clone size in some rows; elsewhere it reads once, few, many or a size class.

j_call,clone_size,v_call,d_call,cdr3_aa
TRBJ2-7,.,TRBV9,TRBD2,CASSARGTRGVYEQYF
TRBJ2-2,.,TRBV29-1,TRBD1,CSVVTGGRWELFF
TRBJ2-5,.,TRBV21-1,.,CASRGLFQETQYF
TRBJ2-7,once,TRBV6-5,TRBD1,CASDKTGMGEQYF
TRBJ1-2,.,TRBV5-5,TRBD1,CARSSSTGVYGYTF
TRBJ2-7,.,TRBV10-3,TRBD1,CAISERTGSLYEQYF
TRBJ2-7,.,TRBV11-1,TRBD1,CASSFLDGDRGYEQYF
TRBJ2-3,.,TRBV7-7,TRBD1,CASSLGRTGGTDTQYF
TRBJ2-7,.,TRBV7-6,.,CASSLDLSEQYF
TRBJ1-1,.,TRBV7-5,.,CARSHTGTGVTEAFF
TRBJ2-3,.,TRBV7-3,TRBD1,CASSSPIGQGTDTQYF
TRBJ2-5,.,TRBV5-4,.,CASSPPAWQQETQYF
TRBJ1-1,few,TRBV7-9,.,CASSLSGVTEAFF
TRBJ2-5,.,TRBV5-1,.,CASSLAGNSGQETQYF
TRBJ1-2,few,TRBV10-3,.,CAISESLGGGYTF
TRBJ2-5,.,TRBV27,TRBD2,CASSSPGLGKETQYF
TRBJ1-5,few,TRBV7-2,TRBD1,CASSAQGAGQPQHF
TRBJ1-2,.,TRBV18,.,CASSQDSYGYTF
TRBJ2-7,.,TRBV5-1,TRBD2,CASSLGFSGNPYEQYF
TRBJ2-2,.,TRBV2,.,CASSEVRGTGELFF
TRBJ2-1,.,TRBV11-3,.,CASSQGASGRYNEQFF
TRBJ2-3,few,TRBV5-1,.,CASSFGGQSTDTQYF
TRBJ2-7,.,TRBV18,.,CASSPRSGVSSYEQYF
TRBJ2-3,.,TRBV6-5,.,CASSYSGDTQYF
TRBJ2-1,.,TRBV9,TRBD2,CASSVAGLAGGSYNEQFF
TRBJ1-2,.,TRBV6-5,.,CASSYDPSPRGYTF
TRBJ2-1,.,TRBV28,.,CASSGGRGIVQFF
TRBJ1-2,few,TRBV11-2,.,CASSLAGTLYGYTF
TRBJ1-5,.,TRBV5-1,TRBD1,CASSLGTGEPQHF
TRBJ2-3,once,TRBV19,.,CASSLGVWADTQYF
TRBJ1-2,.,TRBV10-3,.,CAISLVSNYGYTF
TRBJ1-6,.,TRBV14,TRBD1,CASSQDTGVNSPLHF
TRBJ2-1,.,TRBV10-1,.,CASSESGPGNEQFF
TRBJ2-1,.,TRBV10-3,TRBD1,CAIRSGTGVYNEQFF
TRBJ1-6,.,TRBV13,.,CASSTPGVPLHF
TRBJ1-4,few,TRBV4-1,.,CASSLDFEKLFF